The clone carrying this T cell receptor beta chain was recorded at least ten times. When ophthalmopathy did not progress within 18 months, Graves' hyperthyroidism was considered stable. Uncontrolled infections, other autoimmune diseases, pregnancy or lactation led to exclusion of patients. The sample is drawn from a study of T cells in Graves' hyperthyroidism and ophthalmopathy. It was RNA transcripts that yielded the amplified TCR beta CDR3 regions. The HTBI primer set drove a first-round RT-PCR of the TCR CDR3. TCRdb re-called the multiplex PCR reads with MiXCR, one entry per CDR3 protein. The sample carries 300,000 to 450,000 distinct CDR3 sequences, about 14% recorded once. The germline CDR1 and CDR2 sequences are LNHNV and YYDKDF (reference sequence). Deletions cut 4 bases from V and 3 bases from J, with 9 bases between. The CDR3 runs to 13 residues.

Source material: blood. The receptor was isolated from a woman aged 55-75 years with Graves' hyperthyroidism. This rearrangement joins TRBV15 to TRBJ2-5; tentatively, D is TRBD1 or TRBD2 (5 bases each). The CDR3 protein is CATSTGTEETQYF. The CDR3 DNA reads as TGTGCCACCAGCACAGGGACGGAAGAGACCCAGTACTTC.